The 2 T cell receptor beta chains listed next were all sequenced from one sample in a study of OX40 agonist ivuxolimab in advanced cancers. Measured with immunoSEQ multiplex PCR; TCRdb has only the in-frame clones, and not every one. The table lists around 41,000 clones, roughly 88% of them singletons, with approximately 15% in the top ten. The sample in question was CD4+ or CD8+ T cells sorted from blood, obtained in a trial of the OX40 agonist ivuxolimab. The source is an adult with an advanced solid tumor such as melanoma, head and neck, liver or kidney cancer.

CDR3 nucleotide sequence: TGCGCCAGCAGCTTGGCCACAGGGCGCGATTCACCCCTCCACTTT. It encodes CASSLATGRDSPLHF. The V and J genes are TRBV5-1 and TRBJ1-6; a possible D gene is TRBD1 (6 bases). Trimming pared 0 bases from V and 8 bases from J, leaving 12 bases between. CDR1 is SGHRS, CDR2 YFSETQ, per germline. This CDR3 has 15 residues.

The chain has TRBV7-9 and TRBJ1-1; possible D gene TRBD1, 5 bases. Looked up from germline, CDR1 is SEHNR and CDR2 is FQNEAQ (reference sequence). The CDR3 totals 13 residues. Trimming took off 5 bases at V and 4 bases at J, with 11 bases between the two ends. The CDR3 DNA reads as TGTGCCAGCAGCCAGACCGGGGCCACTGAAGCTTTCTTT. This encodes CASSQTGATEAFF. The variable domain in full, with the rest retrieved from reference TRBV7-9 and TRBJ1-1, is DTGVSQNPRHKITKRGQNVTFRCDPISEHNRLYWYRQTLGQGPEFLTYFQNEAQLEKSRLLSDRFSAERPKGSFSTLEIQRTEQGDSAMYLCASSQTGATEAFFGQGTRLTVV.